A single sample gave rise to the 23 T cell receptor beta chains below, sequenced in a study of PD-L1 blockade in urothelial cancer (dated by TCRdb to about 2017). Library construction relied on the immunoSEQ multiplex PCR assay. The source is immuneACCESS, and TCRdb retained only in-frame sequences with V and J called. Part of the clones is not carried over; for the studies checked, unresolved V genes explain less than half of this, and the remainder is unexplained. Here the sample has approximately 38,000 clones; approximately 86% occur a single time. Of the sample, over 20% is held by the ten largest clones. This specimen's time point label, per the study, means: peripheral blood 6 weeks after treatment start. The sequences come from PBMCs, collected around atezolizumab (anti-PD-L1) treatment. Receptors originate from a man aged 55 to 70 with urothelial cancer.

The chain's CDR3 is CASRSTSGFTDTQYF. In DNA form, the CDR3 reads TGTGCCAGCAGGTCAACTAGCGGTTTCACAGATACGCAGTATTTT. The chain links TRBV6-6 to TRBJ2-3; TRBD2 agrees at 8 bases. The CDR3 runs to 15 residues. V was clipped by 6 bases and J by 2 bases; unmatched bases: 7. CDR1 and CDR2 from the germline V gene are MNHNY and SVGAGI (reference sequence).

This sequence joins TRBV27 and TRBJ1-1; 8 bases map to TRBD1. The CDR3 has 15 amino acids. With V trimmed by 5 bases and J by 5 bases, 10 bases remained unmatched. Germline assignment: CDR1 MNHEY and CDR2 SMNVEV (reference sequence). The CDR3 DNA sequence: TGTGCCAGCAGTCCAGGGCAGGGGGCGCGAACTGAAGCTTTCTTT. Protein: CASSPGQGARTEAFF.

The chain combines TRBV18 with TRBJ1-1; no clear D. The V gene's germline CDR1 is KGHSH and CDR2 LQKENI. The CDR3 contains 13 residues. Between the trimmed V and J ends, which lost 3 bases and 6 bases, there was a span of 11 bases. CDR3 loop: CASSPSLSAEAFF. CDR3 sequence (DNA): TGTGCCAGCTCACCTAGCCTGAGCGCTGAAGCTTTCTTT. Supplemented by reference TRBV18 and TRBJ1-1, the full variable domain reads NAGVMQNPRHLVRRRGQEARLRCSPMKGHSHVYWYRQLPEEGLKFMVYLQKENIIDESGMPKERFSAEFPKEGPSILRIQQVVRGDSAAYFCASSPSLSAEAFFGQGTRLTVV.

The chain recombines TRBV27 with TRBJ2-1, with TRBD2 matching over 7 bases. The germline CDR1 and CDR2 sequences are MNHEY and SMNVEV (reference sequence). V shed 5 bases and J 1 base; nucleotides not matched to a gene: 8. The CDR3 is 16 amino acids. CDR3 nucleotide sequence: TGTGCCAGCAGTCCTCCCCCTAGCGGATCCTACAATGAGCAGTTCTTC. It translates to CASSPPPSGSYNEQFF.

The J gene is TRBJ2-3, the V gene TRBV18, with 13 positions matching TRBD2. V shed 5 bases and J 4 bases; nucleotides not matched to a gene: 9. The CDR3 covers 17 residues. The germline gives CDR1 KGHSH, CDR2 LQKENI. CDR3: CASSYGTSGTGADTQYF. The DNA of the CDR3 is TGTGCCAGCTCATACGGGACTAGCGGGACTGGTGCAGATACGCAGTATTTT.

The chain has TRBV6-1 and TRBJ2-4, with a weak D call TRBD1 (7 bases). Trimming pared 6 bases from V and 0 bases from J, leaving 12 bases between. CDR1 is MNHNS, CDR2 SASEGT, per germline. CDR3 length equals 15 residues. The CDR3 protein is CASRQGDLAKNIQYF. The CDR3 DNA follows: TGTGCCAGCAGGCAGGGGGACTTAGCCAAAAACATTCAGTACTTC.

This clone is a singleton in its sample. The V call is TRBV5-8, the J call TRBJ2-2; maybe TRBD1 (6 bases). CDR1 SGHTS and CDR2 YDEGEE come from the germline V gene. The germline V and J ends were trimmed by 8 bases and 0 bases, with 17 bases remaining between them. The length of the CDR3 is 16 residues. Written as DNA, the CDR3 is TGTGCCAGAGGGCTGGGGGCACAAACGAACACCGGGGAGCTGTTTTTT. Its protein product is CARGLGAQTNTGELFF.

The CDR3 protein is CASRTSGSGDTQYF. The CDR3 DNA follows: TGCGCCAGCAGAACTAGCGGGAGTGGTGATACGCAGTATTTT. The chain carries TRBV5-1 and TRBJ2-3, with 11 bases aligning to TRBD2. The CDR3 is 14 residues long. V gave up 5 bases and J gave up 6 bases; unmatched junction bases: 5. The germline V gene encodes CDR1 SGHRS and CDR2 YFSETQ.

The gene calls are TRBV16 and TRBJ1-2; a possible D gene is TRBD1 (6 bases). CDR3 length equals 15 residues. The V and J ends lost 4 bases and 1 base respectively, with 13 bases between them. CDR1 and CDR2 (germline): KGHSY, FQNENV. The CDR3 bases are TGTGCCAGCAGCCTCGGACAGAAAGTTAACTATGGCTACACCTTC. Translation: CASSLGQKVNYGYTF.

J is TRBJ2-3 and V is TRBV18, with 9 bases that match TRBD2. V lost 6 bases to trimming and J lost 5 bases; unmatched junction nucleotides: 3. The CDR3 runs 13 residues. CDR1 is KGHSH, CDR2 LQKENI, per germline. The CDR3 spells CASSLTSGDTQYF. The CDR3 region has the DNA TGTGCCAGCTCCCTGACTAGCGGAGATACGCAGTATTTT.

This chain connects TRBV11-2 to TRBJ2-7; TRBD1 is a possible D gene (6 bases). The CDR3 covers 14 residues. Germline-derived CDR1 and CDR2 are SGHAT and FQNNGV. V lost 2 bases and J 2 bases, leaving 10 bases between the germline ends. The CDR3 nucleotides are TGTGCCAGCAGCTTACGAACAGGGACCTACGAGCAGTACTTC. Its translation is CASSLRTGTYEQYF.

The chain combines TRBV4-1 with TRBJ2-2; 10 nucleotides agree with TRBD1. Germline lookup yields CDR1 MGHRA and CDR2 YSYEKL. This CDR3 has 16 amino acids. J was trimmed by 4 bases and V by 1 base; bases with no gene match: 3. The CDR3 nucleotides are TGCGCCAGCAGCCAAGTGGACAGGGGGGTCACCGGGGAGCTGTTTTTT. This gives the protein CASSQVDRGVTGELFF.

V usage is TRBV9 and J usage is TRBJ1-2, with 10 positions matching TRBD1. CDR1 SGDLS and CDR2 YYNGEE come from the germline V gene. The trim removed 3 bases at V and 8 bases at J, leaving 10 bases unmatched. The CDR3 extends over 15 amino acids. CDR3 amino acids: CASSARVGTGVGYTF. Here the CDR3 DNA reads TGTGCCAGCAGCGCCCGAGTCGGGACAGGGGTCGGCTACACCTTC.

In this sample, this clone turned up once. The V and J genes are TRBV4-1 and TRBJ2-7, with TRBD2 identical over 7 bases. V dropped 3 bases and J dropped 4; count of bases not matched to a gene: 9. The germline V gene encodes CDR1 MGHRA and CDR2 YSYEKL. The length of the CDR3 is 15 residues. This CDR3 is CASSQTSSGGYEQYF. The DNA for the CDR3 is TGCGCCAGCAGCCAGACTAGCTCCGGAGGGTACGAGCAGTACTTC.

The rearrangement links TRBV6-5 to TRBJ2-7, with 8 bases aligning to TRBD2. CDR1 is MNHEY and CDR2 is SVGAGI in the germline V gene. Losses at the gene ends were 2 bases for V and 2 bases for J; bases not matched to a gene: 8. This CDR3 is built from 16 residues. For the CDR3, the DNA is TGTGCCAGCAGTTACACCCTATTCGGGGGGGCCTACGAGCAGTACTTC. This translates into CASSYTLFGGAYEQYF.

The V and J genes are TRBV19 and TRBJ1-2; D unclear. V gave up 3 bases and J gave up 3 bases, with 5 bases separating them. The CDR3 totals 12 residues. The germline gives CDR1 LNHDA, CDR2 SQIVND (reference sequence). In nucleotides, the CDR3 is TGTGCCAGTAGTATGCAGGACTATGGCTACACCTTC. It is translated as CASSMQDYGYTF.

This CDR3 is CAISEGGSQETQYF. Written as DNA, the CDR3 is TGTGCCATCAGTGAAGGGGGATCCCAAGAGACCCAGTACTTC. V is TRBV10-3 and J is TRBJ2-5; D is perhaps TRBD1 (6 bases). Germline CDR1 and CDR2: ENHRY and SYGVKD. V lost 3 bases to trimming and J lost 1 base, with 9 bases between them. The CDR3 has 14 amino acids.

The chain has TRBV18 and TRBJ2-3, with D perhaps TRBD1 (6 bases). The germline V gene encodes CDR1 KGHSH and CDR2 LQKENI. Trimming removed 2 bases from V and 2 bases from J, with 14 bases in between. This CDR3 contains 16 residues. As DNA, the CDR3 is TGTGCCAGCTCACCAAAAACAGGGAGTTTCACAGATACGCAGTATTTT. Amino acids: CASSPKTGSFTDTQYF.

The chain is built from TRBV7-9 and TRBJ2-1, with a weak D call TRBD2 (6 bases). CDR1 and CDR2 (germline): SEHNR, FQNEAQ (reference sequence). The CDR3 length is 14 residues. V lost 1 base and J 7 bases, leaving 11 bases between the germline ends. The CDR3 is CASSLVAGPNEQFF. CDR3 nucleotides: TGTGCCAGCAGCTTAGTCGCGGGGCCTAATGAGCAGTTCTTC.

By sample share, this clone is medium-sized. This chain connects TRBV29-1 to TRBJ2-7, with 10 nucleotides matching TRBD1. The V gene end was trimmed by 3 bases and the J gene end by 4 bases; junction bases not matched to a gene: 3. Germline V lookup: CDR1 SQVTM, CDR2 ANQGSEA. CDR3 size: 13 residues. Here the CDR3 reads CSVEGQGWYEQYF. CDR3 DNA sequence: TGCAGCGTTGAGGGACAGGGGTGGTACGAGCAGTACTTC.

The rearrangement joins TRBV11-1 to TRBJ2-7; 10 nucleotides agree with TRBD1. Germline trimming cut 5 bases from V and 2 bases from J; bases unmatched to any gene: 6. The germline gives CDR1 SGHAT, CDR2 FQDESV (reference sequence). This CDR3 is 15 amino acids long. CDR3 residues: CASSPGQGIAYEQYF. CDR3 coding DNA: TGTGCCAGCAGCCCGGGACAGGGGATAGCCTACGAGCAGTACTTC.

This chain links TRBV2 with TRBJ2-1; 9 nucleotides align to TRBD2. With 6 bases clipped from V and 12 bases from J, the junction kept 3 bases outside the gene matches. CDR3 size: 11 residues. The germline V gene encodes CDR1 SNHLY and CDR2 FYNNEI. CDR3 region: CASRGSGRQFF. The CDR3, as DNA: TGTGCCAGCAGGGGTAGCGGGAGGCAGTTCTTC. Supplemented by reference TRBV2 and TRBJ2-1, the full variable domain reads EPEVTQTPSHQVTQMGQEVILRCVPISNHLYFYWYRQILGQKVEFLVSFYNNEISEKSEIFDDQFSVERPDGSNFTLKIRSTKLEDSAMYFCASRGSGRQFFGPGTRLTVL.

The chain uses TRBV6-1 and TRBJ1-3; weak D call: TRBD1 (6 bases). The germline V gene encodes CDR1 MNHNS and CDR2 SASEGT. This CDR3 contains 13 residues. Trimming took off 11 bases at V and 4 bases at J, with 15 bases between the two ends. The CDR3 is CAGSWTVGNTIYF. In DNA, the CDR3 is TGTGCCGGGTCCTGGACAGTCGGAAACACCATATATTTT.